This T cell receptor beta chain was documented in a study of blood T cell repertoires in COVID-19. Produced via immunoSEQ multiplex PCR; TCRdb's table is partial and in-frame only. The sample has some 200,000 clones; roughly 90% are singletons. Donors were grouped by their self-reported clinical history. The CDR3 runs 13 residues. CDR1 and CDR2 from the germline V gene are GTSNPN and SVGIG (reference sequence). V lost 2 bases, J lost 5 bases, and 10 bases lay in between. This sequence originates from a woman aged 25 to 39 who had recovered from COVID-19. Sequenced input: PBMCs or T cells enriched from blood (not recorded which). The chain carries TRBV30 and TRBJ1-5; D is possibly TRBD1 (5 bases). The DNA of the CDR3 is TGTGCCTGGAGTCATGGGGCCGATCAGCCCCAGCATTTT. Translating gives CAWSHGADQPQHF. Drawing the rest from reference TRBV30 and TRBJ1-5, the complete variable domain is SQTIHQWPATLVQPVGSPLSLECTVEGTSNPNLYWYRQAAGRGLQLLFYSVGIGQISSEVPQNLSASRPQDRQFILSSKKLLLSDSGFYLCAWSHGADQPQHFGDGTRLSIL.